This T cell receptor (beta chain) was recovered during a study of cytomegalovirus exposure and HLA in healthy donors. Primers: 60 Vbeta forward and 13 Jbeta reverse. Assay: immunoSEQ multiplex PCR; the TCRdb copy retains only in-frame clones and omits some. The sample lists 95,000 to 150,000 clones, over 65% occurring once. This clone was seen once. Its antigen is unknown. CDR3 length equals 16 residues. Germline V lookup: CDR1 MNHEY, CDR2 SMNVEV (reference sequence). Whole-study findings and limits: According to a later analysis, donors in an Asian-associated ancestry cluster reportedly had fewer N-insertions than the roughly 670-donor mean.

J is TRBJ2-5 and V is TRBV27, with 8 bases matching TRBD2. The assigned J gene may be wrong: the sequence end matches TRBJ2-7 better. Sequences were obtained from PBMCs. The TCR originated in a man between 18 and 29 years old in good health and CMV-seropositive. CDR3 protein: CASSRSGGPSYYEQYF. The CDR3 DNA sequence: TGTGCCAGCAGTCGGAGCGGGGGACCATCCTACTACGAGCAGTACTTC.